This T cell receptor beta chain was identified during a study of beta chain features in type 1 diabetes. As for the study in general: All samples together contributed 100 million to 120 million sorted cells for examination.

Points on this clone: Its antigen is not known.

One heparinised draw, averaging roughly 100 mL, was taken per donor. Whole-study findings and limits: TCRB CDR3s from Type 1 diabetes patients were moderately but significantly shorter in all four CD4+ subsets. Insertions at VDJ junctions were less frequent in type 1 diabetes patients. These patients also deleted more nucleotides at the same junctions.

Germline V lookup: CDR1 LGHNA, CDR2 YSLEER. The CDR3 loop spans 19 amino acids. With 0 bases removed from V and 0 bases from J, the gap between germline ends came to 19 bases. The investigators reverse transcribed all of the isolated RNA, so they sequenced expressed TCRB transcripts. Profiled with immunoSEQ multiplex PCR; TCRdb holds only in-frame clones, not every one. Among about 340,000 clones listed, less than 9.5% were seen once. The chain carries TRBV4-3 and TRBJ2-3; tentative D call: TRBD1 (6 bases). Sequencing was carried out using central memory CD4+ T cells from blood. The origin of this receptor is a woman younger than 30 in good health. Written as DNA, the CDR3 is TGCGCCAGCAGCCAAGATCGGACACACAGGGCCGCTAGCACAGATACGCAGTATTTT. Amino acids: CASSQDRTHRAASTDTQYF.